The clone carrying this T cell receptor beta chain has more than one count but fewer than ten. Its specificity is unknown. The table came from immunoSEQ multiplex PCR; TCRdb's copy has only in-frame clones and leaves some out. The table lists thousands of clones, over 75% of them singletons. CDR1 and CDR2 (germline): MNHEY, SMNVEV (reference sequence). The CDR3 spans 13 residues. V was pared by 9 bases and J by 7 bases, with 12 bases of the junction left unmatched. This sample stems from a study of chemoradiotherapy in HPV16-positive cancers. Study-level background: Functional T-cell assays on two HPV16-positive patients' cells defined candidate HPV-specific clones and common TCR motifs. The study, taken as a whole, reports: HPV-responsive T-cell expansion during chemoradiotherapy was linked to improved recurrence-free survival in HPV16-positive patients. Candidate HPV-specific clones and E7-related TCR motifs grew in tumor during treatment.

Over chemoradiotherapy, repertoires were sampled more than once. The TCR sequence derives from a human donor with HPV-associated anogenital cancer. Sample: tumor tissue, taken from a patient who underwent chemoradiotherapy. The V gene is TRBV27, the J gene TRBJ2-7; TRBD1 aligns across 7 bases. The CDR3 is CARLQGPSEEQYF. The DNA for the CDR3 is TGTGCCAGGTTACAGGGGCCGTCGGAAGAGCAGTACTTC.